A single sample gave rise to the 29 T cell receptor beta chains below, sequenced in a study of blood T cells in healthy people across ages. With a J-beta primer mix and a sample-barcoded 5' primer, a second PCR ran 7 to 11 cycles. TCRdb called the 5' RACE reads again in MiXCR, with one record for every CDR3 protein. The sample includes about a million distinct CDR3 sequences, roughly 50% of them seen just once. Sequences were obtained from blood. These receptors originate from a man aged 25-45 years in good health.

For the CDR3, the DNA is TGTGCCAGCAGTTACTCACGCGCCGGGGGCGGGAGGGAGACCCAGTACTTC. It translates to CASSYSRAGGGRETQYF. This chain uses TRBV6-6 with TRBJ2-5; 8 bases match TRBD2. The germline V gene has CDR1 MNHNY and CDR2 SVGAGI (reference sequence). The ends lost 0 bases at V and 5 bases at J; junction bases unmatched: 11. This CDR3 contains 17 residues.

In its sample, this clonotype was seen a few times. The gene calls are TRBV27 and TRBJ2-7; 11 nucleotides line up with TRBD1. The DNA end is more similar to TRBJ2-5, so the J call may be wrong. The germline V gene has CDR1 MNHEY and CDR2 SMNVEV (reference sequence). The CDR3 has 16 amino acids. The CDR3 bases are TGTGCCAGCAGATCCATCGGACAGGGGGCCGGTGAGACCCAGTACTTC. Residues: CASRSIGQGAGETQYF.

This clonotype was observed a handful of times. The chain uses TRBV3-1 and TRBJ2-7; 7 bases match TRBD1. The CDR3 has 14 amino acids. The germline V gene has CDR1 LGHDT and CDR2 YNNKEL (reference sequence). With 2 bases clipped from V and 3 bases from J, the junction kept 4 bases outside the gene matches. The CDR3 DNA follows: TGTGCCAGCAGCCAACGACAGGGATTCTACGAGCAGTACTTC. It is translated as CASSQRQGFYEQYF.

As regards this clonotype: A read error may account for a junction end that differs from germline. The chain's CDR3 is CVSSSRGEETQYF. The DNA of the CDR3 is TGTGTCAGCAGTTCTAGGGGTGAGGAGACCCAGTACTTC. V and J are TRBV12-3 or TRBV12-4 and TRBJ2-7; TRBD1 is a possible D gene (5 bases). Near its end, the DNA agrees better with TRBJ2-5, so the J call may be wrong. There are 13 residues in the CDR3.

This rearrangement joins TRBV2 to TRBJ2-3; D is unclear. Trimming left V 2 bases short and J 1 base short, with 13 bases between. This CDR3 region has 16 residues. Germline V lookup: CDR1 SNHLY, CDR2 FYNNEI. CDR3 amino acids: CASSEQVTVRTDTQYF. The CDR3 DNA reads as TGTGCCAGCAGTGAACAGGTGACGGTACGCACAGATACGCAGTATTTT.

Concerning this clonotype: This could be a read error, since a much larger clone is one nucleotide away. The genes are TRBV10-2 and TRBJ2-5; D call uncertain. With 6 bases removed from V and 0 bases from J, the gap between germline ends came to 5 bases. This CDR3 contains 12 residues. Germline V gene lookup returns CDR1 WSHSY and CDR2 SAAADI. This CDR3 reads CASSEDQETQYF. The CDR3 nucleotides are TGCGCCAGCAGCGAGGACCAAGAGACCCAGTACTTC.

This rearrangement joins TRBV12-3 or TRBV12-4 to TRBJ2-1; TRBD2 might be the D (6 bases). V was shortened by 6 bases and J by 8 bases, with 20 bases between the two germline ends. This CDR3 is 15 amino acids long. CDR3 residues: CASSFPGGAIDEQFF. The DNA of the CDR3 is TGTGCCAGCAGCTTTCCCGGAGGGGCTATCGATGAGCAGTTCTTC.

V is TRBV6-1 and J is TRBJ1-5; tentatively, D is TRBD1 (6 bases). Trimming left V 8 bases short and J 7 bases short, with 15 bases between. The CDR3 covers 13 residues. Germline lookup yields CDR1 MNHNS and CDR2 SASEGT. The CDR3 coding sequence is TGTGCCAGCGTTACAGGGATCTACCAGCCCCAGCATTTT. Encoded protein: CASVTGIYQPQHF.

The CDR3 coding sequence is TGTGCCAGCAAATTAGCGGGGGCTTCCGGGGAGCTGTTTTTT. Its translation is CASKLAGASGELFF. J is TRBJ2-2 and V is TRBV28; TRBD2 aligns across 9 bases. CDR3 length: 14 residues. V shed 7 bases and J 6 bases; nucleotides not matched to a gene: 6. Germline loops: CDR1 MDHEN, CDR2 SYDVKM. Together with reference TRBV28 and TRBJ2-2, the CDR3 gives the full variable domain: DVKVTQSSRYLVKRTGEKVFLECVQDMDHENMFWYRQDPGLGLRLIYFSYDVKMKEKGDIPEGYSVSREKKERFSLILESASTNQTSMYLCASKLAGASGELFFGEGSRLTVL.

V gene TRBV28 combines with J gene TRBJ2-7; D might be TRBD1 (6 bases). V shed 6 bases and J shed 0 bases, with 15 bases lying between them. The CDR3 consists of 15 residues. CDR1 and CDR2 (germline): MDHEN, SYDVKM. CDR3 amino acids: CASSPTGTTSYEQYF. The CDR3 bases are TGTGCCAGCAGCCCTACAGGGACGACCTCCTACGAGCAGTACTTC.

This clonotype was observed a handful of times. The rearrangement uses TRBV20-1 and TRBJ2-3; 9 bases are shared with TRBD2. Trimming took 6 bases from V and 3 from J; bases not matched to a gene: 10. Germline CDR1 reads DFQATT; CDR2 reads SNEGSKA (reference sequence). This CDR3 has 15 residues. CDR3 sequence (DNA): TGCAGTGCCCTAGAGTCTAGCGGGAAGACAGATACGCAGTATTTT. Translating gives CSALESSGKTDTQYF.

The chain joins TRBV10-3 to TRBJ2-7, with D possibly being TRBD2 (6 bases). Trimming took 2 bases from V and 3 from J, leaving 14 bases between them. CDR1 is ENHRY and CDR2 is SYGVKD in the germline V gene. The CDR3 spans 15 residues. The CDR3 loop is CAISEDNAGGYEQYF. The CDR3 DNA sequence: TGTGCCATCAGTGAGGACAACGCCGGGGGCTACGAGCAGTACTTC.

This chain uses TRBV7-3 with TRBJ2-1; 11 nucleotides match TRBD2. Germline trimming cut 4 bases from V and 9 bases from J; bases unmatched to any gene: 8. The CDR3 extends over 15 amino acids. Germline V gives CDR1 SGHTA, CDR2 FQGTGA. The CDR3 is CASSYTSGSGGEQFF. CDR3 coding DNA: TGTGCCAGCAGCTATACTAGCGGGAGTGGTGGTGAGCAGTTCTTC.

The J gene is TRBJ1-2, the V gene TRBV6-4, with 7 bases aligning to TRBD1. Germline V lookup: CDR1 MRHNA, CDR2 SNTAGT. This CDR3 region has 15 residues. Trimming cost V 2 bases and J 1 base; bases outside gene matches: 4. The CDR3 protein is CASSDGDRLNYGYTF. In DNA form, the CDR3 reads TGTGCCAGCAGTGACGGGGACAGACTTAACTATGGCTACACCTTC.

This chain uses TRBV15 with TRBJ1-5; D unresolved. The V end was cut by 1 base, the J end by 8 bases, with 15 bases between. Germline loops: CDR1 LNHNV, CDR2 YYDKDF (reference sequence). The CDR3 runs to 15 residues. The CDR3 DNA reads as TGTGCCACCAGCAGAGCGATCAACATCGCGGAGCCCCAGCATTTT. Its protein product is CATSRAINIAEPQHF.

V gene TRBV18 combines with J gene TRBJ2-7; D might be TRBD1 (5 bases). There are 14 residues in the CDR3. From germline, CDR1 is KGHSH and CDR2 LQKENI. Trimming pared 2 bases from V and 3 bases from J, leaving 11 bases between. This CDR3 reads CASSPEQAVYEQYF. The CDR3, as DNA: TGTGCCAGCTCACCAGAACAGGCCGTCTACGAGCAGTACTTC.

This clonotype was recorded once. This chain links TRBV6-1 with TRBJ2-4; 10 nucleotides agree with TRBD1. The DNA matches TRBJ2-7 better at its end, which makes the J call doubtful. CDR1 and CDR2 from the germline V gene are MNHNS and SASEGT. The CDR3 sequence is 17 residues long. This chain's CDR3 is CASSVAAAGQGTYEQYF. The CDR3 nucleotides are TGTGCCAGCAGTGTAGCCGCTGCGGGACAGGGGACCTACGAGCAGTACTTC.

This clonotype was picked up a small number of times. The chain has TRBV20-1 and TRBJ2-7, with D possibly being TRBD2 (5 bases). CDR3 length: 16 amino acids. The ends were cut back, 6 bases at V and 0 bases at J, with 21 bases in the middle. Germline-derived CDR1 and CDR2 are DFQATT and SNEGSKA (reference sequence). The DNA of the CDR3 is TGCAGTGCCCGCCCTCCCACTAGACTCCTCTCCTACGAGCAGTACTTC. Protein sequence: CSARPPTRLLSYEQYF.

This clonotype occurred a few times. The rearrangement uses TRBV3-1 and TRBJ2-2; the match to TRBD2 covers 9 bases. The CDR3 spans 16 residues. The germline V gene has CDR1 LGHDT and CDR2 YNNKEL (reference sequence). V lost 4 bases, J lost 7 bases, and 10 bases stayed unmatched. The CDR3 DNA follows: TGTGCCAGCAGCCCTCAACAGCGGGGGGCAGGCGGGGAGCTGTTTTTT. Its protein is CASSPQQRGAGGELFF.

On this clonotype itself: A read error may be the cause here, since a much bigger clone is one base away. The V and J genes are TRBV29-1 and TRBJ2-7; D is undetermined. The CDR3 is 14 amino acids. Germline values: CDR1 SQVTM, CDR2 ANQGSEA. V gave up 4 bases and J gave up 2 bases, with 15 bases separating them. In DNA, the CDR3 is TGCAGCGTTGCGTGGTCTCTCAGCCCCTACGAGCAGTACTTC. The encoded protein is CSVAWSLSPYEQYF.

A few counts support this clonotype. The V gene is TRBV16, the J gene TRBJ1-2; no reliable D call. This CDR3 is 14 amino acids long. The V gene's germline CDR1 is KGHSY and CDR2 FQNENV. V was cut by 3 bases and J by 6 bases, with 14 bases left in between. CDR3 loop: CASSQTSGTDGYTF. The CDR3 DNA follows: TGTGCCAGCAGCCAGACCAGCGGTACCGATGGCTACACCTTC. Supplemented by reference TRBV16 and TRBJ1-2, the full variable domain reads GEEVAQTPKHLVRGEGQKAKLYCAPIKGHSYVFWYQQVLKNEFKFLISFQNENVFDETGMPKERFSAKCLPNSPCSLEIQATKLEDSAVYFCASSQTSGTDGYTFGSGTRLTVV.

The V and J genes are TRBV7-9 and TRBJ1-2, with 7 bases aligning to TRBD1. Germline CDR1 reads SEHNR; CDR2 reads FQNEAQ (reference sequence). V lost 7 bases to trimming and J lost 7 bases; unmatched junction nucleotides: 9. There are 13 residues in the CDR3. The CDR3 DNA is TGTGCCAGCACCACTGAACAGGGGCTTGGCTACACCTTC. Amino acids: CASTTEQGLGYTF.

This clonotype was observed a handful of times. V usage is TRBV29-1 and J usage is TRBJ1-2, with TRBD1 matching over 8 bases. Germline lookup yields CDR1 SQVTM and CDR2 ANQGSEA. The CDR3 extends over 14 amino acids. J lost 4 bases, V lost 4 bases, and 8 bases had no gene match. CDR3 sequence: CSVGGQASSYGYTF. Written as DNA, the CDR3 is TGCAGCGTTGGGGGACAGGCTTCGAGCTATGGCTACACCTTC.

This clonotype has only one observation. V gene TRBV4-1 combines with J gene TRBJ2-2; 10 nucleotides align to TRBD1. Germline V lookup: CDR1 MGHRA, CDR2 YSYEKL. The CDR3 length is 18 residues. V lost 1 base, J lost 8 bases, and 13 bases stayed unmatched. DNA for the CDR3: TGCGCCAGCAGCCAAGTTCTCTGGAGACAGGGGGCATCGGGGGAGCTGTTTTTT. It is translated as CASSQVLWRQGASGELFF.

A few counts support this clonotype. The chain combines TRBV5-1 with TRBJ1-1; 9 bases match TRBD1. The CDR3 consists of 16 residues. Germline loops: CDR1 SGHRS, CDR2 YFSETQ. The V segment lost 0 bases and the J segment 4 bases; nucleotides outside the gene matches: 7. The CDR3 is CASSLAPTGGGTEAFF. The CDR3 DNA reads as TGCGCCAGCAGCTTGGCCCCGACAGGGGGTGGCACTGAAGCTTTCTTT.

This clonotype was seen only a few times. The J gene is TRBJ2-7, the V gene TRBV6-2 or TRBV6-3, with 7 bases lining up with TRBD1. The trim removed 7 bases at V and 2 bases at J, leaving 2 bases unmatched. Germline CDR1 MNHEY, CDR2 SVGEGT. This CDR3 contains 12 residues. The CDR3 loop is CASKGTAYEQYF. Here the CDR3 DNA reads TGTGCCAGCAAGGGGACAGCCTACGAGCAGTACTTC.

This clonotype appeared a few times. The rearrangement links TRBV12-3 or TRBV12-4 to TRBJ1-1; D unclear. The CDR3 is 12 amino acids. Trimming took off 0 bases at V and 3 bases at J, with 2 bases between the two ends. The DNA for the CDR3 is TGTGCCAGCAGTTTAGCGTACACTGAAGCTTTCTTT. This translates into CASSLAYTEAFF.

The chain couples TRBV21-1 to TRBJ1-1. TRBV21-1 is deemed a pseudogene. The CDR3 covers 17 residues. CDR3 sequence: CASSKLGREIMYTEAFF. The CDR3 coding sequence is TGTGCCAGCAGCAAACTCGGCAGGGAGATCATGTACACTGAAGCTTTCTTT.

The chain has TRBV6-2 or TRBV6-3 and TRBJ2-1; D not certain. This CDR3 is built from 15 residues. Trimming pared 2 bases from V and 6 bases from J, leaving 14 bases between. CDR1 is MNHEY and CDR2 is SVGEGT in the germline V gene. The CDR3 sequence is CASSYISTGTNEQFF. The CDR3 DNA reads TGTGCCAGCAGTTACATTTCGACGGGTACCAATGAGCAGTTCTTC.